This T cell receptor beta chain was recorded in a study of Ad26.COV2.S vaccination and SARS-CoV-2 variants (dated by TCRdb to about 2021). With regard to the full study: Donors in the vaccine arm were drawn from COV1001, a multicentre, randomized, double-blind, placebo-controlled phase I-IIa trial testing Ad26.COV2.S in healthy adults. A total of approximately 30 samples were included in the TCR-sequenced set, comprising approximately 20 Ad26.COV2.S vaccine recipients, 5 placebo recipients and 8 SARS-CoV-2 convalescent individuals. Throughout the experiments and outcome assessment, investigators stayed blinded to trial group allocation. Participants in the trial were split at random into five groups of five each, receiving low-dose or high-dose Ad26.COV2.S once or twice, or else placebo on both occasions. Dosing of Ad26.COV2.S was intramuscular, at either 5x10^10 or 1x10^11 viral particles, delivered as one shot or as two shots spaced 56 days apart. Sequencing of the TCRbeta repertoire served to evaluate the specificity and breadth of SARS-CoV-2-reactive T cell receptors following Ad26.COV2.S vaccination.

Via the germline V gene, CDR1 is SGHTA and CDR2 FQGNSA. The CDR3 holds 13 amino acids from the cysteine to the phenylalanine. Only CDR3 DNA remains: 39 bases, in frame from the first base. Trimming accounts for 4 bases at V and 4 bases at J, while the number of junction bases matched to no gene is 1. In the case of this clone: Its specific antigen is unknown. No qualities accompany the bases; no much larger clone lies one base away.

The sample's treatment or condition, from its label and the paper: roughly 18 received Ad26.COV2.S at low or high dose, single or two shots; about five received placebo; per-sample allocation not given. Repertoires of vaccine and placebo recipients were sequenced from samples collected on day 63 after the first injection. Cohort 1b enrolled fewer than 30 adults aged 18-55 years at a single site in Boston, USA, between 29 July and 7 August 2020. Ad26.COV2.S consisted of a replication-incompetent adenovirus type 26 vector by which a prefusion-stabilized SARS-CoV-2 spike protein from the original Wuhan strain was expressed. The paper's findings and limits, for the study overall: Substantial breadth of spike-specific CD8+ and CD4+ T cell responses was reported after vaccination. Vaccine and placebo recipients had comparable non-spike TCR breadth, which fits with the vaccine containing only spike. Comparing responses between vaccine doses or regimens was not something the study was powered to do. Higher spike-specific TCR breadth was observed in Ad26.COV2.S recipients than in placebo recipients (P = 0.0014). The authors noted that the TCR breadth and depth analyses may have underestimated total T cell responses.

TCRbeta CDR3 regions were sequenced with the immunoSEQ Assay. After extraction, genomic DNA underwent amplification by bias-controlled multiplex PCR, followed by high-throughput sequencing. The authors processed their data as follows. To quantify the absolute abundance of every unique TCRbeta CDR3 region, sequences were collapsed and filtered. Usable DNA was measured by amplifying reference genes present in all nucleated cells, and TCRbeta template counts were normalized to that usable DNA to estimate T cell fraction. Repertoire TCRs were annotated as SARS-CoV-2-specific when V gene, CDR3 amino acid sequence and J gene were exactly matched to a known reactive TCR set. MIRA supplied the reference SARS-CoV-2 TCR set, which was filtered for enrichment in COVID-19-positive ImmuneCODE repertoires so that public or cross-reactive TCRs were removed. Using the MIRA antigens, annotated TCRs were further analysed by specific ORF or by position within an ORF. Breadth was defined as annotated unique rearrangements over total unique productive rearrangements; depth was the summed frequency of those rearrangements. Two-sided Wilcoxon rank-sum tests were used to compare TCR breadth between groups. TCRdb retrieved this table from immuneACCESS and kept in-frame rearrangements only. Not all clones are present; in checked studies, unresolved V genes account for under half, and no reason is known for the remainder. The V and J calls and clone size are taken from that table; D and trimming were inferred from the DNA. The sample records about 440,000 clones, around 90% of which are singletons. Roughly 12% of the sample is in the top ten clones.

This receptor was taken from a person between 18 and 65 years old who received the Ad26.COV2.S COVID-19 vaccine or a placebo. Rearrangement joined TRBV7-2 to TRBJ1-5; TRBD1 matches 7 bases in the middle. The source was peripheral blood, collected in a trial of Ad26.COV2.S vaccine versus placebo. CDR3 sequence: CASSSDRNQPQHF. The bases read TGTGCCAGCAGCTCGGACAGGAATCAGCCCCAGCATTTT.